This T cell receptor (beta chain) derives from a study of blood T cell repertoires in COVID-19. Background on the study: There were acute and convalescent COVID-19 samples, and they came from the United States, Italy and Spain.

This table comes from immunoSEQ multiplex PCR, and its TCRdb copy is limited to in-frame clones, with some not included. The data show roughly 300,000 clones, approximately 86% seen once. Participants were aged about 18 to 95 years, lived in over 20 US areas, and enrolled virtually. Germline lookup yields CDR1 MNHEY and CDR2 SVGEGT. V was pared by 5 bases and J by 4 bases, with 4 bases of the junction left unmatched. This CDR3 comprises 13 residues. The receptor was isolated from a woman aged 40 to 50 with acute COVID-19. V is TRBV6-2 or TRBV6-3 and J is TRBJ2-5; 7 bases fit TRBD2. What was sequenced was PBMCs or T cells enriched from blood (not recorded which). CDR3: CASSSGTGETQYF. The CDR3, as DNA: TGTGCCAGCAGTAGCGGGACTGGAGAGACCCAGTACTTC.